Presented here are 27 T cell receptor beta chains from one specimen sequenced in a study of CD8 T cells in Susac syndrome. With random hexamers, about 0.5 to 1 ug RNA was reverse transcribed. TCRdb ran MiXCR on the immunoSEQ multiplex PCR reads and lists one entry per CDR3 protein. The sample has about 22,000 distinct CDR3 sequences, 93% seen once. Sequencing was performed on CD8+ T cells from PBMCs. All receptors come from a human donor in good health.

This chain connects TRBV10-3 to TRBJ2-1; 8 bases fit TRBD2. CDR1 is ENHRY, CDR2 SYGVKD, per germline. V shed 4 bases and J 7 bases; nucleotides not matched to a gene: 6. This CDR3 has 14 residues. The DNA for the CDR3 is TGTGCCATCAGTGCCCGGGGGGGCCTGAATGAGCAGTTCTTC. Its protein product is CAISARGGLNEQFF.

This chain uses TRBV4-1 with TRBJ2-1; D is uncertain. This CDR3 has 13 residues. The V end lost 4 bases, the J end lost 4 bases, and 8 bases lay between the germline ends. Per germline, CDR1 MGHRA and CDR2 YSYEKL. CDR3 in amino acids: CASSLGDYNEQFF. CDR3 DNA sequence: TGCGCCAGCAGCCTCGGTGATTACAATGAGCAGTTCTTC.

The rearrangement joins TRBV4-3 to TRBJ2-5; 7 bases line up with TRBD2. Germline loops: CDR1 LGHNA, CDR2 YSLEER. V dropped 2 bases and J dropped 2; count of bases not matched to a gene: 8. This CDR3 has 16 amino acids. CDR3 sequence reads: CASSQRVGRVQETQYF. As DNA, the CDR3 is TGCGCCAGCAGCCAACGGGTAGGGAGGGTTCAAGAGACCCAGTACTTC.

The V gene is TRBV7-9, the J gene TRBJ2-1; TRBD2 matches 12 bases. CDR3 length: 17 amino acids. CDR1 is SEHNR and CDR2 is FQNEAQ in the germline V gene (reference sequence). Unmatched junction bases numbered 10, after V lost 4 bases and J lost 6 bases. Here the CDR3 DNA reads TGTGCCAGCAGCTACCCATCTCTAGCGGGGGGGCCCAATGAGCAGTTCTTC. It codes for CASSYPSLAGGPNEQFF.

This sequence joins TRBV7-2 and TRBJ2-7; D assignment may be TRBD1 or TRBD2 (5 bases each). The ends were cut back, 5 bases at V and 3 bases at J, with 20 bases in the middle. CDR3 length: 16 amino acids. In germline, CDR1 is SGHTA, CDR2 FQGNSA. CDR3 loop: CASSESRDVPYYEQYF. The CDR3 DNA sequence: TGTGCCAGCAGCGAAAGCCGGGACGTCCCTTACTACGAGCAGTACTTC.

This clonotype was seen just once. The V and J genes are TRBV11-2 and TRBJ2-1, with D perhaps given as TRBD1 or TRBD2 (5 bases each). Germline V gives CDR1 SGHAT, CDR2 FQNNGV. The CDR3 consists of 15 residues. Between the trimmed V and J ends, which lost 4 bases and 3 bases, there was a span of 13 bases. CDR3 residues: CASSYGGDIYNEQFF. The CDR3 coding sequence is TGTGCCAGCAGCTATGGGGGTGACATCTACAATGAGCAGTTCTTC.

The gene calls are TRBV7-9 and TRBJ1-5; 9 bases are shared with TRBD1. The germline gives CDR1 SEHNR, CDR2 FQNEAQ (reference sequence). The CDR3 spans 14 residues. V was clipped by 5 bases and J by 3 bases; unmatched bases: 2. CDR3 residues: CASSRTGDNQPQHF. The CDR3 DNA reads TGTGCCAGCAGCCGGACAGGGGACAATCAGCCCCAGCATTTT.

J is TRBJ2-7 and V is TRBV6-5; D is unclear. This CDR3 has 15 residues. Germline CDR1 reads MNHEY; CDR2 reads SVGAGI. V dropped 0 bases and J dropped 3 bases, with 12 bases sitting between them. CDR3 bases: TGTGCCAGCAGTTACTCGATGTTGCACAGCTACGAGCAGTACTTC. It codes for CASSYSMLHSYEQYF.

The CDR3 DNA reads as TGTGCCAGCAGCTTGTGGCCGGACAGGGGATTAGGCACAGATACGCAGTATTTT. Its translation is CASSLWPDRGLGTDTQYF. The chain uses TRBV5-4 and TRBJ2-3; 9 bases align to TRBD1. This CDR3 is built from 18 residues. Germline V gene lookup returns CDR1 SGHNT and CDR2 YYREEE (reference sequence). The J segment lost 1 base and the V segment lost 1 base, leaving 10 bases of the junction unmatched.

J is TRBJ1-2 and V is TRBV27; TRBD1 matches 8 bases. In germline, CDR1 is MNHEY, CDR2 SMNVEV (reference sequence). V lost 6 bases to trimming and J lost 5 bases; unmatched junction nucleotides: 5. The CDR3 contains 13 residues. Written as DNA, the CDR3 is TGTGCCAGCAGCCCGACAGGGGCTTATGGCTACACCTTC. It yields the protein CASSPTGAYGYTF.

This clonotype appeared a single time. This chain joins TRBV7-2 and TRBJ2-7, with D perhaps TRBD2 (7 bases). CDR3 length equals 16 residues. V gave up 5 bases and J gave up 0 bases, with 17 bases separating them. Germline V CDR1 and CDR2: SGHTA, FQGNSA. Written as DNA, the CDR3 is TGTGCCAGCAGCCAAATAGGGGGGGAGACCTCCTACGAGCAGTACTTC. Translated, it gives CASSQIGGETSYEQYF.

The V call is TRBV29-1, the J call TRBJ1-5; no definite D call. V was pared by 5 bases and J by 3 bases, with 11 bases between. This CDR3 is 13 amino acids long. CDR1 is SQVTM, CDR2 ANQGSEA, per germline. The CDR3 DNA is TGCAGCGTTCGGGATGGGCTCAATCAGCCCCAGCATTTT. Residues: CSVRDGLNQPQHF. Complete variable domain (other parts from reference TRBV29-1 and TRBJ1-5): SAVISQKPSRDICQRGTSLTIQCQVDSQVTMMFWYRQQPGQSLTLIATANQGSEATYESGFVIDKFPISRPNLTFSTLTVSNMSPEDSSIYLCSVRDGLNQPQHFGDGTRLSIL.

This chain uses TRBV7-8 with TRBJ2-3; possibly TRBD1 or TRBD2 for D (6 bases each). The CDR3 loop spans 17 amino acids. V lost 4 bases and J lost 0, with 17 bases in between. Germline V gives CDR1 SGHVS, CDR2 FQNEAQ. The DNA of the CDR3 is TGTGCCAGCAGCTCCCTAGCTGGGGGGCCGAGCACAGATACGCAGTATTTT. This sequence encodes CASSSLAGGPSTDTQYF.

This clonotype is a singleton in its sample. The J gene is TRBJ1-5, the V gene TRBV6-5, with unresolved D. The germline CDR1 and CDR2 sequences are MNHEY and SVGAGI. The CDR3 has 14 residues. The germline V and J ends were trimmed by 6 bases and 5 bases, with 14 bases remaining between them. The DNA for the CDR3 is TGTGCCAGCAGCAGGAACAGTATCCATCAGCCCCAGCATTTT. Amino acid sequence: CASSRNSIHQPQHF.

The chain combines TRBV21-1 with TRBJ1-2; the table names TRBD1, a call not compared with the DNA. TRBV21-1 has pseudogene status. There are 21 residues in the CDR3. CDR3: CASSESCAGTGSWLIYYGYTF. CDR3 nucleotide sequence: TGTGCCAGCAGCGAGTCTTGTGCCGGGACAGGGTCTTGGCTAATCTATTATGGCTACACCTTC.

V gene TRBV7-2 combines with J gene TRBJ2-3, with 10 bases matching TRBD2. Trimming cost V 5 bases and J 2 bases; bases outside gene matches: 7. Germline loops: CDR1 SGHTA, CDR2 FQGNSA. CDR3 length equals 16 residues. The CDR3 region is CASSLELAGATDTQYF. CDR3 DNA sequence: TGTGCCAGCAGCCTTGAGCTAGCGGGGGCCACAGATACGCAGTATTTT. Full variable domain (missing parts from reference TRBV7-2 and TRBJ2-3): GAGVSQSPSNKVTEKGKDVELRCDPISGHTALYWYRQSLGQGLEFLIYFQGNSAPDKSGLPSDRFSAERTGGSVSTLTIQRTQQEDSAVYLCASSLELAGATDTQYFGPGTRLTVL.

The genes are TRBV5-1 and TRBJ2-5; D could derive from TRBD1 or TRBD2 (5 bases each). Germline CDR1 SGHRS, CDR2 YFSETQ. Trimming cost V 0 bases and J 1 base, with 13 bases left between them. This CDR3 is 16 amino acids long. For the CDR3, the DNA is TGCGCCAGCAGCTTGGCCCGGGACCCTAGCCAAGAGACCCAGTACTTC. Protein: CASSLARDPSQETQYF.

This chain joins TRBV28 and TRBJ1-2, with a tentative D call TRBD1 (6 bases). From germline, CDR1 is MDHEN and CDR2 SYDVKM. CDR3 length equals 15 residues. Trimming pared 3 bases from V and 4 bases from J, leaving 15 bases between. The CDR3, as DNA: TGTGCCAGCAGTTTCGGTCAGGGAGGGGGCTATGGCTACACCTTC. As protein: CASSFGQGGGYGYTF.

This CDR3 is CASSIRTDIGTDTQYF. The CDR3 region has the DNA TGTGCCAGCAGTATTCGGACAGATATTGGCACAGATACGCAGTATTTT. The chain recombines TRBV5-6 with TRBJ2-3, with a weak D call TRBD1 (6 bases). With 5 bases removed from V and 1 base from J, the gap between germline ends came to 17 bases. This CDR3 spans 16 amino acids. CDR1 SGHDT and CDR2 YYEEEE come from the germline V gene.

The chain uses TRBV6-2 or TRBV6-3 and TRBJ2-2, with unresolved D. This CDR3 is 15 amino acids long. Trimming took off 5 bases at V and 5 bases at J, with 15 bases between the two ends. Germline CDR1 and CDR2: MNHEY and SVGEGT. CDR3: CASSAWTARTGELFF. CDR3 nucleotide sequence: TGTGCCAGCAGTGCTTGGACGGCGAGGACCGGGGAGCTGTTTTTT.

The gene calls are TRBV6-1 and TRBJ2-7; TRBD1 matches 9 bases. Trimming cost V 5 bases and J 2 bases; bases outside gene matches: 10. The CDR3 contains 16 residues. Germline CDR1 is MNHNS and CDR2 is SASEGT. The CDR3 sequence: CASSRFRDRVTYEQYF. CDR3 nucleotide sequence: TGTGCCAGCAGTAGATTCCGGGACAGGGTTACCTACGAGCAGTACTTC.

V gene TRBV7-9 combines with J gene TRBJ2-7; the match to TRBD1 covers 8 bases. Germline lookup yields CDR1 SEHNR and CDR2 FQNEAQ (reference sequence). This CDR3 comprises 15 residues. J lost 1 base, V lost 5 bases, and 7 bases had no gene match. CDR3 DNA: TGTGCCAGCAGCCCGAGGGACAGGAGATCCTACGAGCAGTACTTC. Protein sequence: CASSPRDRRSYEQYF.

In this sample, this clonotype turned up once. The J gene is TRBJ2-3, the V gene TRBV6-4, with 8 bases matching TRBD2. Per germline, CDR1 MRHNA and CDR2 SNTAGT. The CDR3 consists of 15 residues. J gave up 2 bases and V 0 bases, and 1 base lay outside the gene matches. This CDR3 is CASSDSGGATDTQYF. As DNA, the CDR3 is TGTGCCAGCAGTGACTCCGGGGGGGCCACAGATACGCAGTATTTT.

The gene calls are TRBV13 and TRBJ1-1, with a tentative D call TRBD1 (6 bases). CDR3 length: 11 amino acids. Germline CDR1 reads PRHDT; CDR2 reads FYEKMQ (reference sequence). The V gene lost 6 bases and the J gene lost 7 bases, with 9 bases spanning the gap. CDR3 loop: CASSFRGEAFF. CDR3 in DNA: TGTGCCAGCAGTTTCAGGGGTGAAGCTTTCTTT.

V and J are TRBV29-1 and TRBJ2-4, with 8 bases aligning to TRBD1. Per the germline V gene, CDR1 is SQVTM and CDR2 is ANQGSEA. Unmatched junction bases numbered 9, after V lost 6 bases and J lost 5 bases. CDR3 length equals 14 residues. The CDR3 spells CSVSKQGDQNIQYF. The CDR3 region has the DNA TGCAGCGTCTCGAAACAGGGGGATCAAAACATTCAGTACTTC.

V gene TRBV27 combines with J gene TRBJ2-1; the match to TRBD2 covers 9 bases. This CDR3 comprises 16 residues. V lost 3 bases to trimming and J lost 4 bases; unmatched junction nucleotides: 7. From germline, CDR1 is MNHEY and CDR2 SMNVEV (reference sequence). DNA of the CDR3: TGTGCCAGCAGTTTTCGCGGGGGGGCAAGGTACAATGAGCAGTTCTTC. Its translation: CASSFRGGARYNEQFF.

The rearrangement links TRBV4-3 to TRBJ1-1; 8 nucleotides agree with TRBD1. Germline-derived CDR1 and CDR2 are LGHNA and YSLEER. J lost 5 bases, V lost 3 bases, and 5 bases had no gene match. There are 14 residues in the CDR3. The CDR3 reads CASSQGQVATEAFF. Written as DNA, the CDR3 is TGCGCCAGCAGCCAGGGACAGGTAGCGACTGAAGCTTTCTTT.